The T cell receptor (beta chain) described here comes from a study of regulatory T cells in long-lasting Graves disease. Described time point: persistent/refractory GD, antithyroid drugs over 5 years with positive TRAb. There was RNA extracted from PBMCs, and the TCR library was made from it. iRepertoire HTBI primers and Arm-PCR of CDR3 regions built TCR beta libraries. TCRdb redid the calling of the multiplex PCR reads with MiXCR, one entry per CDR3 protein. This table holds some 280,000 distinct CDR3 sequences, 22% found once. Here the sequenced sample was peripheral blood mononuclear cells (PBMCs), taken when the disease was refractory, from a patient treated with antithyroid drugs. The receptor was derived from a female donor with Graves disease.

The CDR3 reads CASSPPPRGLKNTEAFF. The CDR3 bases are TGTGCCAGCAGCCCCCCGCCCAGGGGGCTCAAGAACACTGAAGCTTTCTTT. The chain has TRBV7-2 and TRBJ1-1; 8 nucleotides agree with TRBD1. This CDR3 comprises 17 residues. V lost 5 bases and J lost 1; bases outside the gene matches: 12. The V gene's germline CDR1 is SGHTA and CDR2 FQGNSA.